One sample yielded the 28 T cell receptor beta chains listed below, sequenced in a study of regulatory dendritic cells for organ transplantation (dated by TCRdb to about 2017). The library relied on the immunoSEQ multiplex PCR assay. TCRdb stores this immuneACCESS table with in-frame sequences only. Part of the clones is absent; in the studies checked, under half of the shortfall reflects unresolved V genes, and no reason is known for the rest. The sample records some 35,000 clones, about 93% of which are singletons. The ten largest make up over 0.09% of the sample. Sequencing was carried out using naive CD8+ T cells from blood. The cell subset or site label, as the study defines it: CD45RA+ naive T cells. The receptor source for this set is a human donor in good health.

J is TRBJ2-7 and V is TRBV7-5; no DNA check was done on the table's D call, TRBD2. TRBV7-5 is labeled a pseudogene. CDR3 length equals 15 residues. In DNA, the CDR3 is TGTGCCAGAAGCTCTATGCGGGAGATCCGGTACGAGCAGTACTTC. This encodes CARSSMREIRYEQYF.

This chain connects TRBV2 to TRBJ2-1; D gene uncertain. CDR1 SNHLY and CDR2 FYNNEI come from the germline V gene. V lost 0 bases to trimming and J lost 0 bases, with 6 bases between them. The CDR3 extends over 15 amino acids. DNA for the CDR3: TGTGCCAGCAGTGAAGCGCTGGACTCCTACAATGAGCAGTTCTTC. Translation: CASSEALDSYNEQFF.

The chain links TRBV5-4 to TRBJ2-1, with 13 bases identical to TRBD2. Trimming took 2 bases from V and 10 from J; bases not matched to a gene: 6. The CDR3 runs to 15 residues. Germline V gene sequence: CDR1 SGHNT, CDR2 YYREEE (reference sequence). This CDR3 is CASSFPQGLAGEQFF. The CDR3 nucleotides read TGTGCCAGCAGCTTCCCCCAGGGACTAGCGGGGGAGCAGTTCTTC.

The chain carries TRBV28 and TRBJ2-1; D tentatively fits TRBD1 or TRBD2 (5 bases each). This CDR3 is built from 16 residues. The germline gives CDR1 MDHEN, CDR2 SYDVKM. Deletions cut 8 bases from V and 6 bases from J, with 23 bases between. In DNA, the CDR3 is TGTGCCAGCGGGTTGGGACGGGTGACAACCATCAATGAGCAGTTCTTC. This encodes CASGLGRVTTINEQFF.

The chain carries TRBV29-1 and TRBJ2-7; tentatively, D is TRBD1 (6 bases). Deletions cut 4 bases from V and 5 bases from J, with 15 bases between. Germline V gene sequence: CDR1 SQVTM, CDR2 ANQGSEA. There are 13 residues in the CDR3. CDR3 sequence reads: CSVVHTGRHEQYF. CDR3 nucleotide sequence: TGCAGCGTTGTTCACACAGGGAGACACGAGCAGTACTTC.

The V and J genes are TRBV6-5 and TRBJ1-2; 10 nucleotides line up with TRBD1. This CDR3 region has 13 residues. Germline-derived CDR1 and CDR2 are MNHEY and SVGAGI. J was trimmed by 6 bases and V by 6 bases; bases with no gene match: 4. CDR3 residues: CASSRDRGDGYTF. Written as DNA, the CDR3 is TGTGCCAGCAGCCGGGACAGGGGAGATGGCTACACCTTC.

The V gene is TRBV2, the J gene TRBJ2-1, with unresolved D. This CDR3 has 10 residues. In germline, CDR1 is SNHLY, CDR2 FYNNEI. V dropped 4 bases and J dropped 10 bases, with 5 bases sitting between them. CDR3 sequence: CASSAWEQFF. As DNA, the CDR3 is TGTGCCAGCAGTGCGTGGGAGCAGTTCTTC.

This chain links TRBV6-5 with TRBJ1-2; D is uncertain. Trimming shortened V by 2 bases and J by 2 bases, and 6 bases separated the two germline ends. This CDR3 is built from 13 residues. In germline, CDR1 is MNHEY, CDR2 SVGAGI. The CDR3 is CASSYAGNYGYTF. DNA of the CDR3: TGTGCCAGCAGTTACGCCGGGAACTATGGCTACACCTTC.

Only one count was recorded for this clone. The CDR3, as DNA: TGTGCCAGCAGTTTGACAGGGGGAGTGTATGGCTACACCTTC. The encoded protein is CASSLTGGVYGYTF. The rearrangement links TRBV27 to TRBJ1-2; TRBD1 aligns across 9 bases. Trimming took 3 bases from V and 5 from J; bases not matched to a gene: 4. In germline, CDR1 is MNHEY, CDR2 SMNVEV (reference sequence). The CDR3 contains 14 residues.

This clone has just a few counts. The genes are TRBV19 and TRBJ1-1, with D uncertain. The CDR3 sequence is 15 residues long. Germline CDR1 LNHDA, CDR2 SQIVND (reference sequence). V lost 6 bases and J lost 2, with 16 bases in between. CDR3 region: CASRQQTSPNTEAFF. CDR3 in DNA: TGTGCCAGTAGACAACAGACGTCCCCTAACACTGAAGCTTTCTTT.

The chain carries TRBV13 and TRBJ2-3; 8 nucleotides agree with TRBD2. V shed 3 bases and J 6 bases; nucleotides not matched to a gene: 11. Germline V gene sequence: CDR1 PRHDT, CDR2 FYEKMQ (reference sequence). The CDR3 is 16 amino acids. CDR3 sequence reads: CASSFPSSGSGDTQYF. CDR3 bases: TGTGCCAGCAGCTTTCCGTCCAGCGGGAGCGGGGATACGCAGTATTTT. The full variable domain, with the rest looked up from reference TRBV13 and TRBJ2-3, is AAGVIQSPRHLIKEKRETATLKCYPIPRHDTVYWYQQGPGQDPQFLISFYEKMQSDKGSIPDRFSAQQFSDYHSELNMSSLELGDSALYFCASSFPSSGSGDTQYFGPGTRLTVL.

The V gene is TRBV4-3, the J gene TRBJ1-2; D not resolved. The V gene lost 0 bases and the J gene lost 3 bases, with 11 bases spanning the gap. The germline V gene encodes CDR1 LGHNA and CDR2 YSLEER. The CDR3 sequence is 15 residues long. The CDR3 DNA reads as TGCGCCAGCAGCCAAGATGAGCAAACACACTATGGCTACACCTTC. Protein: CASSQDEQTHYGYTF.

The chain links TRBV9 to TRBJ2-3; 9 bases match TRBD2. Looked up from germline, CDR1 is SGDLS and CDR2 is YYNGEE. The trim removed 1 base at V and 3 bases at J, leaving 6 bases unmatched. This CDR3 comprises 16 residues. CDR3: CASSVRAGGSTDTQYF. The DNA for the CDR3 is TGTGCCAGCAGCGTACGGGCGGGAGGGTCGACAGATACGCAGTATTTT.

This clone was seen once. The chain employs TRBV9 and TRBJ2-5; D unresolved. CDR3 size: 13 residues. Between the trimmed V and J ends, which lost 2 bases and 5 bases, there was a span of 10 bases. Germline values: CDR1 SGDLS, CDR2 YYNGEE. This chain's CDR3 is CASSVSFSETQYF. For the CDR3, the DNA is TGTGCCAGCAGCGTGTCCTTCAGTGAGACCCAGTACTTC.

The genes are TRBV4-1 and TRBJ1-1, with a possible D match to TRBD1 (5 bases). Trimming cost V 5 bases and J 4 bases, with 8 bases left between them. The CDR3 runs 12 residues. The V gene's germline CDR1 is MGHRA and CDR2 YSYEKL. In nucleotides, the CDR3 is TGCGCCAGCAGCGGGGGGGGCACTGAAGCTTTCTTT. It encodes CASSGGGTEAFF.

The chain employs TRBV6-5 and TRBJ1-2; D gene unclear. The CDR3 contains 13 residues. Between the trimmed V and J ends, which lost 7 bases and 3 bases, there was a span of 12 bases. Germline V gene data show CDR1 as MNHEY and CDR2 as SVGAGI. This CDR3 is CASIHRADYGYTF. CDR3 bases: TGTGCCAGCATTCACCGGGCCGACTATGGCTACACCTTC.

The V and J genes are TRBV7-9 and TRBJ1-2, with 11 bases lining up with TRBD1. The CDR3 sequence is 16 residues long. J gave up 2 bases and V 4 bases, and 6 bases lay outside the gene matches. Germline CDR1 is SEHNR and CDR2 is FQNEAQ (reference sequence). The CDR3 spells CASSSSGQGANYGYTF. The CDR3 region has the DNA TGTGCCAGCAGCTCGTCTGGACAGGGGGCAAACTATGGCTACACCTTC.

The V gene is TRBV6-6, the J gene TRBJ2-7; possible D gene TRBD1, 5 bases. The CDR3 has 14 residues. Trimming removed 7 bases at V and 12 bases at J, with 25 bases between. Germline CDR1 reads MNHNY; CDR2 reads SVGAGI (reference sequence). CDR3 coding DNA: TGTGCCAGCAACCCCGAAGCCCGCCGGTTGGGGCCGTACTTC. As protein: CASNPEARRLGPYF.

This chain links TRBV4-3 with TRBJ2-1; 7 positions agree with TRBD1. The CDR3 loop spans 18 amino acids. J gave up 3 bases and V 1 base, and 12 bases lay outside the gene matches. Per germline, CDR1 LGHNA and CDR2 YSLEER. The chain's CDR3 is CASSQVFNGTEHYNEQFF. CDR3 bases: TGCGCCAGCAGCCAAGTATTTAACGGGACAGAACACTACAATGAGCAGTTCTTC.

This chain connects TRBV7-2 to TRBJ2-2; 8 bases agree with TRBD2. The V and J ends lost 9 bases and 4 bases, in that order; junction bases with no gene match: 10. The CDR3 is 15 residues long. The V gene's germline CDR1 is SGHTA and CDR2 FQGNSA. The CDR3 reads CASWGAGVATGELFF. DNA for the CDR3: TGTGCCAGTTGGGGAGCGGGAGTAGCCACCGGGGAGCTGTTTTTT.

The chain is built from TRBV4-3 and TRBJ1-2, with unresolved D. The CDR3 consists of 12 residues. Germline V gives CDR1 LGHNA, CDR2 YSLEER. The V end was cut by 5 bases, the J end by 4 bases, with 8 bases between. In DNA, the CDR3 is TGCGCCAGCAGCGACCCGGGCTATGGCTACACCTTC. This codes for CASSDPGYGYTF.

The chain joins TRBV6-1 to TRBJ2-3; D not certain. The CDR3 runs to 14 residues. V was clipped by 8 bases and J by 0 bases, with 12 bases between them. CDR1 and CDR2 (germline): MNHNS, SASEGT. DNA of the CDR3: TGTGCCAGCGAGGCGTCACTAAGCACAGATACGCAGTATTTT. Translating it yields CASEASLSTDTQYF.

The chain joins TRBV7-3 to TRBJ1-1, with D perhaps TRBD1 (6 bases). Germline assignment: CDR1 SGHTA and CDR2 FQGTGA. V shed 3 bases and J shed 1 base, with 6 bases lying between them. The CDR3 sequence is 13 residues long. In DNA, the CDR3 is TGTGCCAGCAGCTTGGACAGGAACACTGAAGCTTTCTTT. The encoded protein is CASSLDRNTEAFF. Full variable domain (rest looked up from reference TRBV7-3 and TRBJ1-1): GAGVSQTPSNKVTEKGKYVELRCDPISGHTALYWYRQSLGQGPEFLIYFQGTGAADDSGLPNDRFFAVRPEGSVSTLKIQRTERGDSAVYLCASSLDRNTEAFFGQGTRLTVV.

This chain joins TRBV28 and TRBJ2-7, with D possibly matching TRBD1 (6 bases). In germline, CDR1 is MDHEN, CDR2 SYDVKM. CDR3 length equals 14 residues. V gave up 5 bases and J gave up 6 bases, with 17 bases separating them. The CDR3 here is CASSPPDSLLEQYF. Written as DNA, the CDR3 is TGTGCCAGCAGTCCGCCGGACAGTCTCCTCGAGCAGTACTTC.

The chain combines TRBV4-3 with TRBJ1-6; D unclear. The V end lost 0 bases, the J end lost 3 bases, and 6 bases lay between the germline ends. Per germline, CDR1 LGHNA and CDR2 YSLEER. This CDR3 contains 15 residues. The CDR3 loop is CASSQDFSYNSPLHF. CDR3 coding DNA: TGCGCCAGCAGCCAAGACTTCAGCTATAATTCACCCCTCCACTTT.

The rearrangement uses TRBV10-2 and TRBJ1-1; D gene uncertain. There are 12 residues in the CDR3. Germline V gene lookup returns CDR1 WSHSY and CDR2 SAAADI. Trimming shortened V by 4 bases and J by 4 bases, and 7 bases separated the two germline ends. This CDR3 reads CASSVGITEAFF. The CDR3 coding sequence is TGCGCCAGCAGTGTAGGAATCACTGAAGCTTTCTTT.

This chain joins TRBV7-2 and TRBJ2-1, with 7 bases that match TRBD1. This CDR3 region has 18 residues. V lost 3 bases to trimming and J lost 3 bases; unmatched junction nucleotides: 14. Germline assignment: CDR1 SGHTA and CDR2 FQGNSA. The CDR3 region is CASSLNYPTGSVYNEQFF. The CDR3 nucleotides are TGTGCCAGCAGCTTGAACTACCCGACAGGGTCGGTCTACAATGAGCAGTTCTTC.

This clone was detected a few times. V usage is TRBV11-3 and J usage is TRBJ1-1; D possibly corresponds to TRBD1 (5 bases). The length of the CDR3 is 15 residues. Germline CDR1 is SGHNT and CDR2 is YENEEA. Trimming left V 3 bases short and J 9 bases short, with 20 bases between. This CDR3 is CASSFSRTSRAQAFF. CDR3 DNA sequence: TGTGCCAGCAGCTTTTCTAGGACATCGAGAGCTCAAGCTTTCTTT.